This TCR beta chain stems from a study of blood T cell repertoires in COVID-19. Study-wide background: Samples of COVID-19 (acute and convalescent) were obtained from the United States, Italy and Spain. PBMCs, B-cell-depleted T cells, or T cells were the source of the cDNA or gDNA that made up the material.

Source study methods: Cell counts per sample came from amplifying reference gene primers. Assay used: immunoSEQ multiplex PCR; TCRdb lists only in-frame clones, some missing. That table supplies the V and J calls and clone size; D and trimming were determined from the DNA. The sample holds 100,000 to 150,000 clones, approximately 85% seen once. Points on this clone: A junction boundary mismatches the germline segment, possibly from a read error.

This CDR3 has 16 amino acids. In germline, CDR1 is SNHLY, CDR2 FYNNEI. The sequence was obtained from a man older than 75 with active or convalescent COVID-19. The sample taken for sequencing was peripheral blood. The chain carries TRBV2 and TRBJ2-3; 10 nucleotides match TRBD1. The CDR3 bases are TGTGCCAGCATTGAAAGTCGGACAGGGGGTACAGATACGCAGTATTTT. Protein: CASIESRTGGTDTQYF.